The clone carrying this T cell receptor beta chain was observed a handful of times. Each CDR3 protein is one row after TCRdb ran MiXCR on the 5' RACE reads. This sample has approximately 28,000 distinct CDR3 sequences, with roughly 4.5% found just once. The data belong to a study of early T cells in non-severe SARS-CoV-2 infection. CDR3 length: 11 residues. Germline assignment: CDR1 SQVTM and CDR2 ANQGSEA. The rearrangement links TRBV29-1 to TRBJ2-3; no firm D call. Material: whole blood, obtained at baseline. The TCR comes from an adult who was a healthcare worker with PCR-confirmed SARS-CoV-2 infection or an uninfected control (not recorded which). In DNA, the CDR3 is TGCAGGTCTGAGTGGGGAGATACGCAGTATTTT. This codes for CRSEWGDTQYF.